These 12 T cell receptor beta chains share one sample of origin, sequenced in a study of T cell clusters in autoimmune cytopenias. One tube held mixed TRB-A and TRB-B primer pools for touch-down PCR. With the multiplex PCR reads reprocessed, TCRdb shows one record per CDR3 protein and no DNA. Recorded for this sample: around 6,100 distinct CDR3 sequences. TRB amplification used roughly 250 ng of peripheral blood genomic DNA. The source material was peripheral blood. The origin of the receptors is a human donor with an autoimmune cytopenia or autoimmune hepatitis (not recorded which).

This chain links TRBV4-2 with TRBJ2-1; TCRdb designates TRBD1, a call that cannot be tested without DNA. CDR1 and CDR2 from the germline V gene are LGHNA and YNFKEQ. This CDR3 spans 16 amino acids. CDR3 sequence: CASSQAPGGFNNEQFF.

This chain joins TRBV5-6 and TRBJ2-4; TCRdb reports TRBD1, a call that lacks DNA to check it against. The CDR3 totals 15 residues. Per the germline V gene, CDR1 is SGHDT and CDR2 is YYEEEE. CDR3 sequence: CASSAGQGGKNIQYF.

The chain recombines TRBV28 with TRBJ1-6. Germline loops: CDR1 MDHEN, CDR2 SYDVKM. The CDR3 is 14 amino acids. The CDR3 is CATRKGTYNSPLHF. Full variable domain (missing parts from reference TRBV28 and TRBJ1-6): DVKVTQSSRYLVKRTGEKVFLECVQDMDHENMFWYRQDPGLGLRLIYFSYDVKMKEKGDIPEGYSVSREKKERFSLILESASTNQTSMYLCATRKGTYNSPLHFGNGTRLTVT.

This sequence joins TRBV10-1 and TRBJ2-4; TCRdb outputs TRBD1, but without DNA this stays unchecked. Germline V gene lookup returns CDR1 WNHNN and CDR2 SYGVQD (reference sequence). The CDR3 length is 18 residues. CDR3 amino acids: CASERPGQTMGGKNIQYF.

This chain links TRBV5-6 with TRBJ1-1; TCRdb proposes TRBD1, but this gene call is untestable without DNA. This CDR3 region has 12 residues. Germline CDR1 and CDR2: SGHDT and YYEEEE. CDR3 residues: CASSLLQVEAFF.

Considering frequency, this clonotype is medium-sized. The CDR3 spells CSVVPPVGGETQYF. V usage is TRBV29-1 and J usage is TRBJ2-5; TCRdb's D call, TRBD1, is unchecked because there is no DNA. This CDR3 is 14 amino acids long. The V gene's germline CDR1 is SQVTM and CDR2 ANQGSEA.

This clonotype registers medium-sized by frequency. The chain carries TRBV6-2 or TRBV6-3 and TRBJ1-5. CDR1 is MNHEY and CDR2 is SVGEGT in the germline V gene. There are 12 residues in the CDR3. The CDR3 here is CASRDGKQPQHF.

This chain joins TRBV19 and TRBJ1-2; the D call from TCRdb, TRBD1, cannot be confirmed without DNA. This CDR3 spans 15 amino acids. CDR1 is LNHDA and CDR2 is SQIVND in the germline V gene (reference sequence). CDR3 residues: CASNRDRGFNYGYTF.

The chain employs TRBV18 and TRBJ1-2; the D gene TCRdb calls, TRBD1, cannot be checked with no DNA. CDR1 is KGHSH and CDR2 is LQKENI in the germline V gene. The CDR3 has 12 residues. The CDR3 region is CASSPSGEGYTF. The full variable domain, in which reference TRBV18 and TRBJ1-2 provide the parts outside the CDR3, is NAGVMQNPRHLVRRRGQEARLRCSPMKGHSHVYWYRQLPEEGLKFMVYLQKENIIDESGMPKERFSAEFPKEGPSILRIQQVVRGDSAAYFCASSPSGEGYTFGSGTRLTVV.

The rearrangement uses TRBV12-3 or TRBV12-4 and TRBJ2-3; without DNA, the TCRdb call of TRBD2 cannot be checked. CDR3 length: 15 amino acids. CDR3 sequence reads: CASRGSGDHTDTQYF.

Considering frequency, this clonotype is medium-sized. J is TRBJ1-6 and V is TRBV19; TCRdb calls TRBD1, which cannot be checked without DNA. CDR3 length: 14 amino acids. Germline assignment: CDR1 LNHDA and CDR2 SQIVND (reference sequence). The CDR3 region is CASGTGQVNSPLHF. Variable domain in full (rest from reference TRBV19 and TRBJ1-6): DGGITQSPKYLFRKEGQNVTLSCEQNLNHDAMYWYRQDPGQGLRLIYYSQIVNDFQKGDIAEGYSVSREKKESFPLTVTSAQKNPTAFYLCASGTGQVNSPLHFGNGTRLTVT.

According to its frequency, this clonotype is medium-sized. The chain carries TRBV5-6 and TRBJ2-5; no DNA is available, so the TRBD2 call from TCRdb remains unchecked. The CDR3 loop spans 16 amino acids. CDR1 is SGHDT and CDR2 is YYEEEE in the germline V gene. CDR3 protein: CASSLGLAGRKETQYF. The full variable domain, its missing parts supplied by reference TRBV5-6 and TRBJ2-5, is DAGVTQSPTHLIKTRGQQVTLRCSPKSGHDTVSWYQQALGQGPQFIFQYYEEEERQRGNFPDRFSGHQFPNYSSELNVNALLLGDSALYLCASSLGLAGRKETQYFGPGTRLLVL.